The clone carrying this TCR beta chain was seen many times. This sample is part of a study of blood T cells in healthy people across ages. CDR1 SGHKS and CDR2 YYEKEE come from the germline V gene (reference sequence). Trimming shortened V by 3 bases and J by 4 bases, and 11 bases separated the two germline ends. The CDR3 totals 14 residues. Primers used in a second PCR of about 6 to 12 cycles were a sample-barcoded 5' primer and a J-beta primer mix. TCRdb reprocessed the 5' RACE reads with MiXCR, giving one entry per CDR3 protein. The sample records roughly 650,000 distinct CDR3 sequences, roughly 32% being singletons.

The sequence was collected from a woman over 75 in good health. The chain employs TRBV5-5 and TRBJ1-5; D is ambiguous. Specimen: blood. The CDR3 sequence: CASSSAGGNQPQHF. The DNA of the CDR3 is TGTGCCAGCAGCTCGGCGGGAGGAAATCAGCCCCAGCATTTT. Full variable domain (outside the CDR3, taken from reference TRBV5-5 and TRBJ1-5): DAGVTQSPTHLIKTRGQQVTLRCSPISGHKSVSWYQQVLGQGPQFIFQYYEKEERGRGNFPDRFSARQFPNYSSELNVNALLLGDSALYLCASSSAGGNQPQHFGDGTRLSIL.